The clone carrying this T cell receptor beta chain was detected only a few times. Its antigen is not identified. Germline V lookup: CDR1 SGHRS, CDR2 YFSETQ. V shed 4 bases, J shed 4 bases, and the junction held 6 bases outside the gene matches. CDR3 length equals 15 residues. This sample is drawn from a study of response to subunit inactivated influenza vaccine. General study findings and limits: It was suggested by the authors that few new T cells are recruited by each seasonal influenza vaccination.

MiXCR, applied by TCRdb to the RT-PCR reads, yields one record per CDR3 protein. The data contain 500,000 to 600,000 distinct CDR3 sequences, 12% to 15% of them singletons. This sequence joins TRBV5-1 and TRBJ2-2; 8 bases agree with TRBD1. This sample comprised PBMCs from blood, obtained about 13 days after vaccination. The clonotype was recovered from a man in his fifties who received an inactivated influenza vaccine. The CDR3 DNA follows: TGCGCCAGCAGCGATGGGACAGGAGGCACCGGGGAGCTGTTTTTT. Amino acids: CASSDGTGGTGELFF.